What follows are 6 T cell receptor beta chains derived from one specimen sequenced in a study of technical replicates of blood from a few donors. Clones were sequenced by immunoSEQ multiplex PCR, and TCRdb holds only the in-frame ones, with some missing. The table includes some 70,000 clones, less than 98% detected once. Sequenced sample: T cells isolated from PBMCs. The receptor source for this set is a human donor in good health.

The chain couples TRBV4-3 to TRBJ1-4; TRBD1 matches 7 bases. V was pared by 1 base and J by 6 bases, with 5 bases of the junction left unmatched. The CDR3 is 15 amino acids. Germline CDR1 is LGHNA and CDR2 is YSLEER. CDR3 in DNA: TGCGCCAGCAGCCAAGTTGACAGGGACGATGAAAAACTGTTTTTT. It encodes CASSQVDRDDEKLFF.

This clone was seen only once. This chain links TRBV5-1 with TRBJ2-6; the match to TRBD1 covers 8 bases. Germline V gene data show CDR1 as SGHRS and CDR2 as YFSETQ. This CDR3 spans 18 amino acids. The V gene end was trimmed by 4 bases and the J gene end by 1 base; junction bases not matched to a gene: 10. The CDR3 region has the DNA TGCGCCAGCAGCGCGGACCGGGACAGGAGGTCTGGGGCCAACGTCCTGACTTTC. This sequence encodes CASSADRDRRSGANVLTF.

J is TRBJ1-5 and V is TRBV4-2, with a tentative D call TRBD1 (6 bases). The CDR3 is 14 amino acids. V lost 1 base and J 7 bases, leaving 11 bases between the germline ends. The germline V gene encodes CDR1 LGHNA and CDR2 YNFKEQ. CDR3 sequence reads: CASSQVQGDQPQHF. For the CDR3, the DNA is TGTGCCAGCAGCCAAGTACAGGGTGACCAGCCCCAGCATTTT.

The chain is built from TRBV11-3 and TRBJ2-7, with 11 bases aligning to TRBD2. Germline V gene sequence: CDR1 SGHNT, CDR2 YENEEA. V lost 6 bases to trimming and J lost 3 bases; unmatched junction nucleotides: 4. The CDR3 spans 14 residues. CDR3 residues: CASRLTSGSYEQYF. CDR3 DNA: TGTGCCAGCAGATTAACTAGCGGGAGCTACGAGCAGTACTTC.

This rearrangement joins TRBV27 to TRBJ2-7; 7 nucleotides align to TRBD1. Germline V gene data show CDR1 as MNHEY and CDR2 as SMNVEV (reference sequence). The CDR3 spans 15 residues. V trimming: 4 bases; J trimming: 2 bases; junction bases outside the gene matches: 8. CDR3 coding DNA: TGTGCCAGCAGTTGGGACAGACTACGCACCTACGAGCAGTACTTC. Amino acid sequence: CASSWDRLRTYEQYF.

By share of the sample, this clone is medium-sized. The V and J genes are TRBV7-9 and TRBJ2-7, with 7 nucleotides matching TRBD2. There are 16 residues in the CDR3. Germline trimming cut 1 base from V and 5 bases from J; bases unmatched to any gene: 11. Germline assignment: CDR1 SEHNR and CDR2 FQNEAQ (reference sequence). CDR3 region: CASSLGVGQGGNEQYF. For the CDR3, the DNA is TGTGCCAGCAGCTTAGGTGTAGGCCAGGGAGGGAACGAGCAGTACTTC. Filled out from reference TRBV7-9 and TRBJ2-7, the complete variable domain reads DTGVSQNPRHKITKRGQNVTFRCDPISEHNRLYWYRQTLGQGPEFLTYFQNEAQLEKSRLLSDRFSAERPKGSFSTLEIQRTEQGDSAMYLCASSLGVGQGGNEQYFGPGTRLTVT.